This TCR beta chain is drawn from a study of vaccination effects on CD4 cells after COVID-19. Study-wide context: Samples collected post-vaccine were obtained a median of 72 days after the second dose.

Per germline, CDR1 MNHEY and CDR2 SVGAGI. This CDR3 spans 11 amino acids. V lost 6 bases and J 7 bases, leaving 6 bases between the germline ends. After expansion with viral peptide pools in the ViraFEST assay, antigen-specific CD4+ T cells were sequenced. Investigators separated out CD4+ T cells once around nine days of culture had passed. Everyone in the study got two shots of either the BNT162b2 or mRNA-1273 vaccine. A remark on this clone: Its antigen remains unidentified.

Profiling relied on immunoSEQ multiplex PCR, and the TCRdb table lists in-frame clones only, not all of them. The table has 20,000 to 30,000 clones, about 75% seen once; the top ten hold more than 5.5%. The origin of this receptor is a human donor who received a COVID-19 vaccine. Some clones in this sample may be carry-over from other donors' samples. Sequencing used CD4+ T cells from PBMCs cultured with SARS-CoV-2 spike peptides, obtained after COVID-19 vaccination. This chain connects TRBV6-5 to TRBJ1-4; D is unresolved. The CDR3 loop is CASSPSEKLFF. In DNA, the CDR3 is TGTGCCAGCAGCCCAAGTGAAAAACTGTTTTTT.